What follows are 19 T cell receptor beta chains derived from one specimen sequenced in a study of blood T cell repertoires in COVID-19. Libraries were prepared by immunoSEQ multiplex PCR; TCRdb keeps only in-frame clonotypes and omits some of them. The data contain 50,000 to 70,000 clones, almost 80% of them singletons. The specimen was peripheral blood. The receptors here all came from a man in his sixties with acute or convalescent COVID-19.

The V gene is TRBV9, the J gene TRBJ1-3; 8 nucleotides line up with TRBD1. The CDR3 totals 17 residues. Per germline, CDR1 SGDLS and CDR2 YYNGEE. V was pared by 0 bases and J by 0 bases, with 5 bases of the junction left unmatched. As DNA, the CDR3 is TGTGCCAGCAGCGTAGGGGACAGGTGGAGCTCTGGAAACACCATATATTTT. Its protein is CASSVGDRWSSGNTIYF.

The chain recombines TRBV9 with TRBJ1-6; TRBD1 might be the D (5 bases). From germline, CDR1 is SGDLS and CDR2 YYNGEE. The CDR3 has 17 amino acids. The V end was cut by 3 bases, the J end by 10 bases, with 23 bases between. CDR3 sequence: CASSAGDGGSIYSPLHF. In DNA form, the CDR3 reads TGTGCCAGCAGCGCCGGGGACGGGGGTTCGATATACTCACCCCTCCACTTT.

The chain employs TRBV5-1 and TRBJ2-3, with 8 bases fitting TRBD2. Trimming cost V 0 bases and J 6 bases; bases outside gene matches: 3. Germline CDR1 reads SGHRS; CDR2 reads YFSETQ. CDR3 length: 14 residues. The CDR3 sequence is CASSLGSGEDTQYF. The CDR3 DNA is TGCGCCAGCAGCTTGGGTAGCGGGGAGGATACGCAGTATTTT.

The chain couples TRBV15 to TRBJ2-5; maybe TRBD1 (5 bases). This CDR3 is 12 amino acids long. The V gene's germline CDR1 is LNHNV and CDR2 YYDKDF (reference sequence). V lost 7 bases and J lost 5, with 11 bases in between. This CDR3 is CATKTQGETQYF. The CDR3 DNA is TGTGCCACCAAGACTCAGGGCGAGACCCAGTACTTC.

The CDR3 DNA is TGTGCCACCAGTGAGGGCAGGGCTTCTTCAGGCTACACCTTC. Protein product: CATSEGRASSGYTF. This chain connects TRBV24-1 to TRBJ1-2, with a tentative D call TRBD1 (5 bases). Germline V gene sequence: CDR1 KGHDR, CDR2 SFDVKD. Deletions cut 4 bases from V and 8 bases from J, with 16 bases between. The CDR3 contains 14 residues.

The rearrangement links TRBV6-5 to TRBJ2-5; 13 bases map to TRBD2. The CDR3 is made up of 15 amino acids. The germline V gene encodes CDR1 MNHEY and CDR2 SVGAGI. V gave up 4 bases and J gave up 5 bases; unmatched junction bases: 4. The CDR3 coding sequence is TGTGCCAGCAGTTCACTGACTAGCGGGGGGGAGACCCAGTACTTC. The encoded protein is CASSSLTSGGETQYF.

This clone has just one count. The rearrangement links TRBV6-1 to TRBJ1-4; TRBD1 aligns across 7 bases. The V and J ends lost 0 bases and 7 bases, in that order; junction bases with no gene match: 2. The CDR3 sequence is 14 residues long. Germline V CDR1 and CDR2: MNHNS, SASEGT. The CDR3 DNA reads TGTGCCAGCAGTGAAGCGTGGACAGGTGAAAAACTGTTTTTT. This gives the protein CASSEAWTGEKLFF.

The rearrangement uses TRBV5-1 and TRBJ2-3; D unclear. The CDR3 runs 13 residues. Germline CDR1 and CDR2: SGHRS and YFSETQ. V was shortened by 0 bases and J by 4 bases, with 6 bases between the two germline ends. CDR3 nucleotides: TGCGCCAGCAGCTTGGGCTACCCAGATACGCAGTATTTT. Translating gives CASSLGYPDTQYF.

The CDR3: CASSPRQGSIAEAFF. The CDR3 DNA reads as TGTGCCAGCAGTCCCCGACAGGGGTCGATTGCTGAAGCTTTCTTT. The gene calls are TRBV2 and TRBJ1-1; 8 bases are a match to TRBD1. The CDR3 consists of 15 residues. Germline lookup yields CDR1 SNHLY and CDR2 FYNNEI. Losses at the gene ends were 5 bases for V and 6 bases for J; bases not matched to a gene: 11.

This sequence joins TRBV7-2 and TRBJ1-4, with D possibly being TRBD1 (6 bases). The CDR3 runs 16 residues. V shed 5 bases and J shed 4 bases, with 17 bases lying between them. Per the germline V gene, CDR1 is SGHTA and CDR2 is FQGNSA. The chain's CDR3 is CASSIRPTGVNEKLFF. The CDR3 nucleotides are TGTGCCAGCAGCATAAGACCGACAGGCGTTAATGAAAAACTGTTTTTT.

V is TRBV30 and J is TRBJ2-7; 7 bases align to TRBD1. CDR1 is GTSNPN and CDR2 is SVGIG in the germline V gene (reference sequence). The CDR3 is 12 amino acids. V was clipped by 4 bases and J by 4 bases; unmatched bases: 4. CDR3: CAWKDRAYEQYF. The CDR3 DNA reads as TGTGCCTGGAAAGACAGGGCTTACGAGCAGTACTTC.

The chain couples TRBV10-3 to TRBJ2-1, with D perhaps matching TRBD1 (6 bases). Trimming pared 2 bases from V and 16 bases from J, leaving 15 bases between. This CDR3 spans 12 amino acids. Looked up from germline, CDR1 is ENHRY and CDR2 is SYGVKD. CDR3 loop: CAISEGRGHFFF. CDR3 sequence (DNA): TGTGCCATCAGTGAGGGTCGGGGACACTTTTTCTTC.

This clone appeared a single time. The chain combines TRBV5-4 with TRBJ1-1; TRBD1 is a possible D gene (6 bases). The CDR3 is 14 amino acids. V lost 0 bases and J lost 2, with 8 bases in between. CDR1 SGHNT and CDR2 YYREEE come from the germline V gene (reference sequence). The CDR3 here is CASSLGGGNTEAFF. Written as DNA, the CDR3 is TGTGCCAGCAGCTTGGGAGGGGGTAACACTGAAGCTTTCTTT.

The chain links TRBV2 to TRBJ1-2, with 7 bases fitting TRBD1. The J segment lost 6 bases and the V segment lost 4 bases, leaving 8 bases of the junction unmatched. The CDR3 has 14 amino acids. Germline values: CDR1 SNHLY, CDR2 FYNNEI. The CDR3 region has the DNA TGTGCCAGCAGTGGCAGACAGGGCGGGGATGGCTACACCTTC. This encodes CASSGRQGGDGYTF.

This clone was detected only once. This rearrangement joins TRBV29-1 to TRBJ1-1, with no clear D. This CDR3 region has 12 residues. Germline assignment: CDR1 SQVTM and CDR2 ANQGSEA. The V end lost 4 bases, the J end lost 0 bases, and 6 bases lay between the germline ends. The CDR3 here is CSVAHLNTEAFF. The CDR3 DNA reads as TGCAGCGTTGCCCACTTGAACACTGAAGCTTTCTTT.

The J gene is TRBJ2-7, the V gene TRBV20-1; no clear D. The CDR3 runs 11 residues. Looked up from germline, CDR1 is DFQATT and CDR2 is SNEGSKA (reference sequence). The V and J ends lost 6 bases and 4 bases respectively, with 10 bases between them. The CDR3 sequence is CSAPLLYEQYF. The CDR3 bases are TGCAGTGCCCCCCTTTTATACGAGCAGTACTTC.

The V gene is TRBV19, the J gene TRBJ2-7; D gene ambiguous. Germline V gene lookup returns CDR1 LNHDA and CDR2 SQIVND (reference sequence). CDR3 length: 13 residues. V was shortened by 6 bases and J by 0 bases, with 9 bases between the two germline ends. The CDR3 is CASRSHDSYEQYF. Here the CDR3 DNA reads TGTGCCAGTAGATCACATGACTCCTACGAGCAGTACTTC.

This chain links TRBV5-1 with TRBJ1-1, with 8 bases that match TRBD1. Trimming removed 7 bases from V and 5 bases from J; junction bases left unmatched: 7. CDR1 is SGHRS, CDR2 YFSETQ, per germline. The CDR3 consists of 13 residues. As DNA, the CDR3 is TGCGCCAGCTCACAGGGGGGGCAGACTGAAGCTTTCTTT. It codes for CASSQGGQTEAFF.

V is TRBV6-2 or TRBV6-3 and J is TRBJ1-3; no firm D call. Germline V gives CDR1 MNHEY, CDR2 SVGEGT. The CDR3 covers 12 residues. Trimming removed 2 bases at V and 8 bases at J, with 7 bases between. CDR3 region: CASSYAGYTIYF. The CDR3 region has the DNA TGTGCCAGCAGTTACGCGGGATACACCATATATTTT.